One T cell receptor beta chain is described in this entry. Its antigen is unidentified. Several immunoSEQ plates received, in even portions, the genomic DNA of each subset. The method was immunoSEQ multiplex PCR; TCRdb's version includes in-frame clones alone and lacks a portion of them. The sample lists some 1,900,000 clones; 85% to 95% were seen once. CD8 cells regarded as naive lacked CD45RO, were positively chosen for CCR7, and omitted terminally differentiated effector memory CD45RA+ cells. The data were taken from a study of shared clonotypes between healthy human individuals. The study's findings and limits: A generally larger estimated richness was seen in naive subsets than in memory subsets.

Trimming cost V 3 bases and J 0 bases, with 9 bases left between them. Germline assignment: CDR1 LNHDA and CDR2 SQIVND (reference sequence). The CDR3 extends over 14 amino acids. The chain is built from TRBV19 and TRBJ2-7, with D unclear. This TCR was recovered from a man aged 18-30 years in good health. The sample consisted of naive CD8+ T cells sorted from blood. The CDR3 here is CASSIRVFSYEQYF. The CDR3 DNA is TGTGCCAGTAGTATCCGGGTCTTCTCCTACGAGCAGTACTTC.